Listed below are T cell receptor beta chains from one sample, sequenced in a study of CXCR3-negative and CXCR3-positive naive CD8 T cells. TCRdb reprocessed the 5' RACE reads; each CDR3 protein has one entry and no DNA is given. This repertoire includes tens of thousands of distinct CDR3 sequences. Sequencing was done on a sample of naive CXCR3+ CD8+ T cells from blood. These receptors were taken from a human donor in good health. Some clones in this sample may be carry-over from other donors' samples. CDR3s include the opening cysteine and the closing phenylalanine or tryptophan.

J: TRBJ2-1; length: 13; V: TRBV2; CDR3: CASSSGGYNEQFF
J: TRBJ2-3; length: 15; V: TRBV7-2; CDR3: CASSLPRKGTDTQYF
J: TRBJ2-7; length: 15; V: TRBV7-6; CDR3: CASSLEMTGAYEQYF
J: TRBJ2-2; length: 14; V: TRBV29-1; CDR3: CSVEWGGWTGELFF
J: TRBJ2-1; length: 15; V: TRBV14; CDR3: CASSQIGLADVSQFF
J: TRBJ2-1; length: 13; V: TRBV29-1; CDR3: CSAVLKEDNEQFF
J: TRBJ1-2; length: 14; V: TRBV20-1; CDR3: CSASRDSTFYGYTF
J: TRBJ1-1; length: 13; V: TRBV10-3; CDR3: CATGQGSDTEAFF
J: TRBJ2-4; length: 15; V: TRBV21-1; CDR3: CASSKTVLAKNIQYF
J: TRBJ2-2; length: 12; V: TRBV27; CDR3: CASGRGTGELFF
J: TRBJ1-2; length: 17; V: TRBV28; CDR3: CASSLDSASTVNYGYTF
J: TRBJ2-1; length: 12; V: TRBV30; CDR3: CAWRDSYNEQFF
J: TRBJ2-7; length: 15; V: TRBV9; CDR3: CASSVGAGSSYEQYF
J: TRBJ1-4; length: 16; V: TRBV5-1; CDR3: CASTHPRGAADEKLFF
J: TRBJ2-1; length: 14; V: TRBV5-4; CDR3: CASSSTDAYNEQFF
J: TRBJ2-6; length: 18; V: TRBV5-1; CDR3: CASSLDGTGSSGANVLTF
J: TRBJ2-2; length: 14; V: TRBV10-3; CDR3: CAISDKQNTGELFF
J: TRBJ1-1; length: 15; V: TRBV4-1; CDR3: CASSQVPGSNTEAFF
J: TRBJ2-7; length: 12; V: TRBV5-1; CDR3: CASSSAGSEQYF
J: TRBJ2-1; length: 14; V: TRBV28; CDR3: CASSPRKWGNEQFF
J: TRBJ2-5; length: 14; V: TRBV2; CDR3: CASSPTAGEETQYF
J: TRBJ2-5; length: 16; V: TRBV5-1; CDR3: CASSLYYRGDQETQYF
J: TRBJ2-5; length: 14; V: TRBV4-1; CDR3: CASSRPGAGETQYF
J: TRBJ2-7; length: 13; V: TRBV12-3/TRBV12-4; CDR3: CASSSGTGREQYF
J: TRBJ2-1; length: 15; V: TRBV7-8; CDR3: CASSPGTGGYNEQFF
J: TRBJ1-2; length: 13; V: TRBV28; CDR3: CASSLGRAYGYTF
J: TRBJ2-7; length: 14; V: TRBV5-6; CDR3: CASSERTGPIEQYF
J: TRBJ2-2; length: 13; V: TRBV5-6; CDR3: CASSPIWTGELFF
J: TRBJ1-4; length: 18; V: TRBV6-5; CDR3: CASSSGTAVGATNEKLFF
J: TRBJ2-7; length: 15; V: TRBV7-2; CDR3: CASSLEDGPSYEQYF
J: TRBJ1-1; length: 12; V: TRBV19; CDR3: CASGQLNTEAFF
J: TRBJ2-7; length: 15; V: TRBV20-1; CDR3: CSALPSTSGIYEQYF
J: TRBJ2-7; length: 16; V: TRBV20-1; CDR3: CSATWTSGLNSYEQYF
J: TRBJ2-1; length: 15; V: TRBV28; CDR3: CASGGWGTGYNEQFF
J: TRBJ2-2; length: 12; V: TRBV29-1; CDR3: CSVELNTGELFF
J: TRBJ2-3; length: 13; V: TRBV20-1; CDR3: CSAAEVSTDTQYF
J: TRBJ2-7; length: 16; V: TRBV27; CDR3: CASSFKGADGTYEQYF
J: TRBJ2-3; length: 14; V: TRBV7-3; CDR3: CACSAGGSADTQYF
J: TRBJ2-6; length: 17; V: TRBV21-1; CDR3: CASSNLTAHSGANVLTF
J: TRBJ1-1; length: 16; V: TRBV6-2/TRBV6-3; CDR3: CASSYASDRLNTEAFF
J: TRBJ2-5; length: 14; V: TRBV29-1; CDR3: CSVVRQGAAETQYF
J: TRBJ1-1; length: 16; V: TRBV25-1; CDR3: CASSEPAGGINTEAFF
J: TRBJ1-1; length: 14; V: TRBV28; CDR3: CASSFQGVWDVAFF
J: TRBJ1-1; length: 14; V: TRBV6-5; CDR3: CASSYSGNPMEAFF
J: TRBJ2-5; length: 14; V: TRBV13; CDR3: CASSAVSGKETQYF
J: TRBJ2-1; length: 15; V: TRBV28; CDR3: CASSLERDSYNEQFF
J: TRBJ2-7; length: 15; V: TRBV4-3; CDR3: CASSQYREGAYEQYF
J: TRBJ2-7; length: 16; V: TRBV28; CDR3: CASSHRPGQGESEQYF
J: TRBJ2-7; length: 15; V: TRBV4-1; CDR3: CASSQDHRGRGEQYF
J: TRBJ2-7; length: 16; V: TRBV14; CDR3: CASSQDRGTGWYEQYF
J: TRBJ2-1; length: 13; V: TRBV5-1; CDR3: CASSPVRPNEQFF
J: TRBJ2-1; length: 15; V: TRBV9; CDR3: CASRGSGSSYNEQFF
J: TRBJ2-7; length: 12; V: TRBV28; CDR3: CASTDGGYEQYF